This TCR beta chain was retrieved from a study of T cells in Graves' hyperthyroidism and ophthalmopathy. The V gene end was trimmed by 2 bases and the J gene end by 3 bases; junction bases not matched to a gene: 5. CDR3 size: 16 residues. In germline, CDR1 is MNHEY, CDR2 SVGAGI. The source material, RNA transcripts, was used to amplify TCR beta CDR3 regions. Using the HTBI primer set, a first-round RT-PCR was run on the TCR CDR3. A single record per CDR3 protein comes from TCRdb applying MiXCR to the multiplex PCR reads. The sample has over 250,000 distinct CDR3 sequences; 12% to 15% are singletons. Sequenced input: blood. The sequence was obtained from a woman between 40 and 55 years old with Graves' ophthalmopathy. This chain links TRBV6-5 with TRBJ2-2; TRBD1 agrees at 8 bases. In DNA form, the CDR3 reads TGTGCCAGCAGTTACCTGGACAGGGTTTACACCGGGGAGCTGTTTTTT. This codes for CASSYLDRVYTGELFF.